One and the same sample provided the 29 T cell receptor beta chains below, sequenced in a study of T cell repertoires in cytomegalovirus infection. MiXCR was run by TCRdb on the reads, yielding one entry per CDR3 protein. In the table there are fewer than 950,000 distinct CDR3 sequences, about 31% of which are singletons. For these receptors, no antigen is known. The sample here was cultured CD8+ T cells from PBMCs, taken from culture after CMV antigen stimulation. The origin of the receptors is a human donor in good health (CMV status not recorded). Some clones in this sample may be carry-over from other donors' samples.

The V and J genes are TRBV7-8 and TRBJ2-3, with D possibly TRBD1 on 5 matching bases. The V and J ends lost 5 bases and 6 bases respectively, with 9 bases between them. Germline-derived CDR1 and CDR2 are SGHVS and FQNEAQ. The CDR3 spans 12 residues. CDR3 protein: CASSPRQDTQYF. In nucleotides, the CDR3 is TGTGCCAGCAGCCCGAGACAGGATACGCAGTATTTT.

The chain combines TRBV6-2 or TRBV6-3 with TRBJ1-1; 8 nucleotides align to TRBD1. The ends lost 6 bases at V and 7 bases at J; junction bases unmatched: 13. The CDR3 totals 15 residues. Germline assignment: CDR1 MNHEY and CDR2 SVGEGT. The chain's CDR3 is CASRSNRGFGDEAFF. The CDR3 nucleotides are TGTGCCAGCAGGTCTAACAGGGGGTTCGGGGATGAAGCTTTCTTT.

This clonotype was seen more than once but under ten times. The gene calls are TRBV28 and TRBJ2-1; no clear D. There are 17 residues in the CDR3. The V end was cut by 2 bases, the J end by 7 bases, with 21 bases between. CDR1 is MDHEN and CDR2 is SYDVKM in the germline V gene. CDR3 nucleotide sequence: TGTGCCAGCAGTTTACTCCCTTTGGTTACGTTAGGGAATGAGCAGTTCTTC. This sequence encodes CASSLLPLVTLGNEQFF. Combining the CDR3 with reference TRBV28 and TRBJ2-1 gives the whole variable domain DVKVTQSSRYLVKRTGEKVFLECVQDMDHENMFWYRQDPGLGLRLIYFSYDVKMKEKGDIPEGYSVSREKKERFSLILESASTNQTSMYLCASSLLPLVTLGNEQFFGPGTRLTVL.

The rearrangement uses TRBV10-3 and TRBJ2-4; D call uncertain. Germline V gene lookup returns CDR1 ENHRY and CDR2 SYGVKD. The CDR3 spans 17 residues. Trimming cost V 3 bases and J 0 bases, with 15 bases left between them. The CDR3 here is CAISEGPSGVAKNIQYF. The CDR3 DNA sequence: TGTGCCATCAGTGAAGGACCCTCAGGAGTAGCCAAAAACATTCAGTACTTC.

The chain joins TRBV7-9 to TRBJ1-1; D remains ambiguous. The CDR3 length is 14 residues. Germline CDR1 reads SEHNR; CDR2 reads FQNEAQ (reference sequence). V dropped 5 bases and J dropped 1 base, with 11 bases sitting between them. The CDR3 bases are TGTGCCAGCAGCCAACTTCATGAGAACACTGAAGCTTTCTTT. This encodes CASSQLHENTEAFF. The full variable domain, with the rest looked up from reference TRBV7-9 and TRBJ1-1, is DTGVSQNPRHKITKRGQNVTFRCDPISEHNRLYWYRQTLGQGPEFLTYFQNEAQLEKSRLLSDRFSAERPKGSFSTLEIQRTEQGDSAMYLCASSQLHENTEAFFGQGTRLTVV.

V is TRBV20-1 and J is TRBJ2-7; D perhaps matches TRBD2 (5 bases). Trimming stripped 0 bases from V and 1 base from J, with 13 bases between. Germline V gene data show CDR1 as DFQATT and CDR2 as SNEGSKA (reference sequence). This CDR3 region has 15 residues. The CDR3 region is CSARDADGVSYEQYV. DNA for the CDR3: TGCAGTGCTAGAGACGCTGACGGGGTTTCCTACGAGCAGTACGTC.

The J gene is TRBJ1-2, the V gene TRBV12-3 or TRBV12-4; the D is unclear. Trimming stripped 2 bases from V and 0 bases from J, with 10 bases between. There are 15 residues in the CDR3. The CDR3 DNA reads as TGTGCCAGCAGTTTACTTCTCAGTCCTAACTATGGCTACACCTTC. Amino acids: CASSLLLSPNYGYTF.

The V call is TRBV28, the J call TRBJ1-1; possibly TRBD1 for D (5 bases). Trimming left V 3 bases short and J 0 bases short, with 14 bases between. CDR1 MDHEN and CDR2 SYDVKM come from the germline V gene. The CDR3 totals 16 residues. The CDR3 region is CASSFPFGHLNTEAFF. The CDR3 DNA sequence: TGTGCCAGCAGTTTCCCGTTTGGACACTTGAACACTGAAGCTTTCTTT.

Remarks on this clonotype: A single base separates this from a much larger clone, so it may be a read error. V and J are TRBV10-3 and TRBJ2-2, with a weak D call TRBD2 (7 bases). The CDR3 totals 17 residues. V lost 2 bases and J 2 bases, leaving 15 bases between the germline ends. CDR1 is ENHRY and CDR2 is SYGVKD in the germline V gene. The CDR3 region is CAISENSGGKNTGELFF. As DNA, the CDR3 is TGTGCCATCAGTGAGAATTCGGGGGGCAAAAACACCGGGGAGCTGTTTTTT.

V usage is TRBV6-5 and J usage is TRBJ1-2, with 10 nucleotides matching TRBD1. The V and J ends lost 4 bases and 8 bases, in that order; junction bases with no gene match: 7. CDR1 and CDR2 from the germline V gene are MNHEY and SVGAGI. The CDR3 has 14 residues. CDR3 nucleotide sequence: TGTGCCAGCAGTTTTCTTGGGACAGGGGCCGGCTACACCTTC. Its translation is CASSFLGTGAGYTF.

This clonotype was detected only a few times. The chain employs TRBV4-3 and TRBJ1-4, with D perhaps TRBD1 (5 bases). The germline CDR1 and CDR2 sequences are LGHNA and YSLEER. This CDR3 is 16 amino acids long. The ends were cut back, 0 bases at V and 5 bases at J, with 13 bases in the middle. The chain's CDR3 is CASSQDPGTGNEKLFF. DNA of the CDR3: TGCGCCAGCAGCCAAGATCCGGGGACGGGAAATGAAAAACTGTTTTTT.

This clonotype was counted only a few times. The chain combines TRBV19 with TRBJ1-2; TRBD1 is a possible D gene (5 bases). The V and J ends lost 6 bases and 0 bases respectively, with 17 bases between them. Looked up from germline, CDR1 is LNHDA and CDR2 is SQIVND (reference sequence). The CDR3 loop spans 16 amino acids. CDR3: CASSRPWGHPNYGYTF. The DNA of the CDR3 is TGTGCCAGTAGCAGGCCATGGGGCCATCCTAACTATGGCTACACCTTC.

The rearrangement joins TRBV6-1 to TRBJ2-7; D not certain. CDR1 is MNHNS and CDR2 is SASEGT in the germline V gene. Trimming removed 7 bases from V and 0 bases from J, with 16 bases in between. This CDR3 is 15 amino acids long. The CDR3 here is CASKAGPPSSYEQYF. CDR3 DNA sequence: TGTGCCAGCAAAGCCGGACCCCCCAGCTCCTACGAGCAGTACTTC.

This rearrangement joins TRBV5-1 to TRBJ1-1; 8 bases match TRBD1. CDR1 is SGHRS and CDR2 is YFSETQ in the germline V gene. This CDR3 is 17 amino acids long. The V and J ends lost 4 bases and 0 bases, in that order; junction bases with no gene match: 11. CDR3 in amino acids: CASSTGTGLLLNTEAFF. As DNA, the CDR3 is TGCGCCAGCAGCACTGGGACAGGCCTACTCCTGAACACTGAAGCTTTCTTT.

The genes are TRBV6-2 or TRBV6-3 and TRBJ2-1; either TRBD1 or TRBD2 may supply D (5 bases each). The CDR3 loop spans 16 amino acids. Germline CDR1 MNHEY, CDR2 SVGEGT. Trimming took 5 bases from V and 4 from J, leaving 18 bases between them. The CDR3 DNA is TGTGCCAGCAGTCTCCGGGGCGCCGAGGAATACAATGAGCAGTTCTTC. Its protein is CASSLRGAEEYNEQFF.

The rearrangement links TRBV9 to TRBJ2-4; TRBD1 might be the D (6 bases). Germline loops: CDR1 SGDLS, CDR2 YYNGEE. The CDR3 length is 14 residues. V lost 4 bases and J lost 7, with 15 bases in between. Here the CDR3 DNA reads TGTGCCAGCAGCCTCCGACAGGATGGGAACATTCAGTACTTC. It encodes CASSLRQDGNIQYF.

This clonotype was recorded only once. This chain connects TRBV6-2 or TRBV6-3 to TRBJ1-4, with unresolved D. Germline assignment: CDR1 MNHEY and CDR2 SVGEGT. The CDR3 runs 11 residues. Between the trimmed V and J ends, which lost 11 bases and 10 bases, there was a span of 14 bases. DNA of the CDR3: TGTGCCGGGCTACAGCCGTTAAAACTGTTTTTT. It encodes CAGLQPLKLFF.

This clonotype was picked up a small number of times. The chain employs TRBV6-1 and TRBJ1-6; tentative D call: TRBD1 (5 bases). Trimming took 2 bases from V and 9 from J, leaving 17 bases between them. The CDR3 has 16 amino acids. Germline CDR1 reads MNHNS; CDR2 reads SASEGT. The CDR3 DNA follows: TGTGCCAGCAGTGAACCTGACAGACTGGTACTTTCACCCCTCCACTTT. Its translation is CASSEPDRLVLSPLHF.

The rearrangement uses TRBV24-1 and TRBJ2-2, with D hard to call. From germline, CDR1 is KGHDR and CDR2 SFDVKD. The CDR3 loop spans 16 amino acids. V lost 0 bases, J lost 2 bases, and 9 bases lay in between. The CDR3 here is CATSDLKGINTGELFF. For the CDR3, the DNA is TGTGCCACCAGTGATTTGAAGGGTATAAACACCGGGGAGCTGTTTTTT.

This chain connects TRBV11-1 to TRBJ2-1; 9 bases line up with TRBD1. The CDR3 runs 14 residues. Trimming took 7 bases from V and 9 from J; bases not matched to a gene: 10. Germline V gene data show CDR1 as SGHAT and CDR2 as FQDESV (reference sequence). Written as DNA, the CDR3 is TGTGCCAGCACCACCGGGACAGGGTTTGTTGAGCAGTTCTTC. It specifies CASTTGTGFVEQFF.

This clonotype has a handful of counts. The V call is TRBV6-5, the J call TRBJ1-6; TRBD1 is a possible D gene (6 bases). CDR3 size: 17 residues. V was shortened by 0 bases and J by 9 bases, with 18 bases between the two germline ends. Germline V lookup: CDR1 MNHEY, CDR2 SVGAGI. CDR3 in amino acids: CASSYSWLQGAGSPLHF. CDR3 in DNA: TGTGCCAGCAGTTACTCGTGGCTACAGGGAGCCGGTTCACCCCTCCACTTT.

This chain uses TRBV4-1 with TRBJ2-1; maybe TRBD1 (5 bases). Germline V CDR1 and CDR2: MGHRA, YSYEKL. The CDR3 contains 14 residues. V lost 3 bases and J 3 bases, leaving 9 bases between the germline ends. The CDR3: CASSQTQDYNEQFF. CDR3 bases: TGCGCCAGCAGCCAGACACAGGACTACAATGAGCAGTTCTTC.

This clonotype was seen just once. This rearrangement joins TRBV27 to TRBJ2-7, with 8 bases that match TRBD1. After removal of 4 bases from V and 2 bases from J, the junction contained 4 bases not matched to a gene. The CDR3 spans 14 residues. Germline V CDR1 and CDR2: MNHEY, SMNVEV (reference sequence). In nucleotides, the CDR3 is TGTGCCAGCAGTTCGTCGACAGGGGCCTACGAGCAGTACTTC. This gives the protein CASSSSTGAYEQYF.

The V call is TRBV5-4, the J call TRBJ1-1; the D gene is possibly TRBD1 (6 bases). CDR1 SGHNT and CDR2 YYREEE come from the germline V gene (reference sequence). Between the trimmed V and J ends, which lost 0 bases and 3 bases, there was a span of 12 bases. The CDR3 loop spans 15 amino acids. The CDR3 loop is CASSLAATGDTEAFF. The CDR3 DNA reads as TGTGCCAGCAGCTTGGCCGCGACAGGAGACACTGAAGCTTTCTTT.

The chain carries TRBV6-1 and TRBJ1-1; D not resolved. V dropped 5 bases and J dropped 0 bases, with 7 bases sitting between them. The germline V gene encodes CDR1 MNHNS and CDR2 SASEGT. This CDR3 is built from 13 residues. CDR3 nucleotide sequence: TGTGCCAGCAGTAAAAGCTTGAACACTGAAGCTTTCTTT. It specifies CASSKSLNTEAFF.

The V and J genes are TRBV4-1 and TRBJ2-1, with 7 bases fitting TRBD1. Germline V gene lookup returns CDR1 MGHRA and CDR2 YSYEKL. J was trimmed by 4 bases and V by 2 bases; bases with no gene match: 8. The CDR3 is made up of 16 amino acids. CDR3 bases: TGCGCCAGCAGCCAACCTACTACACAGGGGTACAATGAGCAGTTCTTC. Translated: CASSQPTTQGYNEQFF.

The chain is built from TRBV7-9 and TRBJ1-2, with D possibly TRBD1 on 6 matching bases. Germline V gene data show CDR1 as SEHNR and CDR2 as FQNEAQ (reference sequence). The CDR3 spans 13 residues. V was shortened by 5 bases and J by 6 bases, with 13 bases between the two germline ends. Here the CDR3 reads CASSHHREDGYTF. The CDR3 DNA sequence: TGTGCCAGCAGCCATCACAGGGAGGATGGCTACACCTTC.

This clonotype was observed a few times. The V and J genes are TRBV6-2 or TRBV6-3 and TRBJ2-3; either TRBD1 or TRBD2 may supply D (5 bases each). The CDR3 consists of 20 residues. Germline V gives CDR1 MNHEY, CDR2 SVGEGT. The V and J ends lost 4 bases and 0 bases respectively, with 26 bases between them. CDR3 amino acids: CASSWVDPGFGDGSTDTQYF. The CDR3 coding sequence is TGTGCCAGCAGTTGGGTCGACCCAGGGTTTGGGGACGGTAGCACAGATACGCAGTATTTT.

This clonotype was counted only a few times. This chain connects TRBV6-1 to TRBJ1-4; D is uncertain. Germline-derived CDR1 and CDR2 are MNHNS and SASEGT. Trimming took off 2 bases at V and 0 bases at J, with 10 bases between the two ends. CDR3 length: 16 amino acids. CDR3 nucleotides: TGTGCCAGCAGTGAAACGAGATTCGCAACTAATGAAAAACTGTTTTTT. Its translation is CASSETRFATNEKLFF.